The clone carrying this T cell receptor beta chain occurred once. The entry originates in a study of blood T cell repertoires in COVID-19. Germline CDR1 and CDR2: LNHDA and SQIVND (reference sequence). The CDR3 totals 15 residues. V lost 3 bases and J lost 4; bases outside the gene matches: 6. Enrolled through a virtual design, the participants were between roughly 18 and 90 years of age and came from under 30 US areas. Cohort allocation depended upon clinical history that participants reported. Donors in Cohort 3 who had recovered were those with two negative PCRs, healthcare professional clearance, or resolution of their symptoms. Source study methods: Estimation of nucleated cell counts was performed using reference gene primer amplification. This table comes from immunoSEQ multiplex PCR, and its TCRdb copy is limited to in-frame clones, with some not included. V and J calls and clone size follow that table, whereas D and trimming were derived from the DNA. The sample consists of approximately 380,000 clones, around 90% of them appearing once.

The source material was PBMCs or T cells enriched from blood (not recorded which). This chain joins TRBV19 and TRBJ2-3; 8 bases align to TRBD2. This TCR derives from a woman between 18 and 30 years old who had recovered from COVID-19. The chain's CDR3 is CASSIGSGGADTQYF. CDR3 in DNA: TGTGCCAGTAGTATTGGGAGCGGGGGAGCAGATACGCAGTATTTT. Variable domain in full (rest from reference TRBV19 and TRBJ2-3): DGGITQSPKYLFRKEGQNVTLSCEQNLNHDAMYWYRQDPGQGLRLIYYSQIVNDFQKGDIAEGYSVSREKKESFPLTVTSAQKNPTAFYLCASSIGSGGADTQYFGPGTRLTVL.